This TCR beta chain derives from a study of blood T cell repertoires in COVID-19. Assay: immunoSEQ multiplex PCR; the TCRdb copy retains only in-frame clones and omits some. The sample carries fewer than 200,000 clones, approximately 84% recorded once. The germline V gene has CDR1 SGHAT and CDR2 FQNNGV. The germline V and J ends were trimmed by 2 bases and 1 base, with 12 bases remaining between them. CDR3 length: 15 residues. This receptor was obtained from a human donor with acute COVID-19. The donor label of this sample is uncertain. Source material: PBMCs or T cells enriched from blood (not recorded which). This sequence joins TRBV11-2 and TRBJ2-7; D is possibly TRBD1 (6 bases). CDR3 sequence: CASSLIQGNSYEQYF. The CDR3 bases are TGTGCCAGCAGCTTAATACAGGGTAATTCCTACGAGCAGTACTTC. Full variable domain (rest looked up from reference TRBV11-2 and TRBJ2-7): EAGVAQSPRYKIIEKRQSVAFWCNPISGHATLYWYQQILGQGPKLLIQFQNNGVVDDSQLPKDRFSAERLKGVDSTLKIQPAKLEDSAVYLCASSLIQGNSYEQYFGPGTRLTVT.